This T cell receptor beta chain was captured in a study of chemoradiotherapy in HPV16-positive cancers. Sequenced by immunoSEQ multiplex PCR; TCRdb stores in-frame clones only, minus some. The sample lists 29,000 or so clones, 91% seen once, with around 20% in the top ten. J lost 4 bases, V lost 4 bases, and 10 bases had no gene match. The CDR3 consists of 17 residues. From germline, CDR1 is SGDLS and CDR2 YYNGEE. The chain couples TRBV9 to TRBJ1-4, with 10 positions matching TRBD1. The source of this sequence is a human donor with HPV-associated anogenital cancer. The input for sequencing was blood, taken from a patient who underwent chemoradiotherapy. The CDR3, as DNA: TGTGCCAGCAGCTTGACCGGGACAGGGGCCTTTAATGAAAAACTGTTTTTT. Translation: CASSLTGTGAFNEKLFF.